This T cell receptor beta chain was sequenced for a study of T cells in Graves' hyperthyroidism and ophthalmopathy. Amplification yielded TCR beta CDR3 regions, with RNA transcripts as the source. HTBI primers drove first-round RT-PCR of the TCR CDR3. TCRdb passed the multiplex PCR reads through MiXCR, listing each CDR3 protein once. The data contain some 770,000 distinct CDR3 sequences, 16% of them singletons. Germline V lookup: CDR1 MRHNA, CDR2 SNTAGT. With V trimmed by 3 bases and J by 6 bases, 4 bases remained unmatched. The CDR3 runs 14 residues. The chain couples TRBV6-4 to TRBJ2-1; 8 nucleotides agree with TRBD2. Sequencing was carried out using blood. This receptor was taken from a man aged 18-30 years with Graves' hyperthyroidism. The CDR3 coding sequence is TGTGCCAGCAGTGAGGCCGGGACTAGCAATGAGCAGTTCTTC. Translating it yields CASSEAGTSNEQFF.